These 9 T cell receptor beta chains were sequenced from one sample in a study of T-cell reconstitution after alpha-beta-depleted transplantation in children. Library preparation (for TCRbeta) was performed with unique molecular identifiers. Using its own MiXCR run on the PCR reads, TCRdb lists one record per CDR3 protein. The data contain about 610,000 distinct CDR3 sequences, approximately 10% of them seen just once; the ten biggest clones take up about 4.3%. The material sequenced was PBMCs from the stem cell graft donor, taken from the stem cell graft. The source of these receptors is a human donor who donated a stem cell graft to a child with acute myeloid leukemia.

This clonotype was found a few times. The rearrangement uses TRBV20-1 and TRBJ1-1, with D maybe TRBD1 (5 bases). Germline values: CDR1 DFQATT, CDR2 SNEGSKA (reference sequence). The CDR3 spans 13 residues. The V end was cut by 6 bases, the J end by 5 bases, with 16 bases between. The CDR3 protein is CSATLTEGTEAFF. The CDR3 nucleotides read TGCAGTGCCACACTGACCGAGGGGACTGAAGCTTTCTTT.

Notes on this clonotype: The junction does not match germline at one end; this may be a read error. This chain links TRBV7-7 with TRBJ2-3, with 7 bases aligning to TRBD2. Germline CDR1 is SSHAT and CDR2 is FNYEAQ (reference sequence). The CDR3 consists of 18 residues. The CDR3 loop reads CASSPERGWRRGADTQYF. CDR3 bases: TGTGCTAGCAGCCCCGAGCGGGGATGGCGGCGAGGGGCAGATACGCAGTATTTT. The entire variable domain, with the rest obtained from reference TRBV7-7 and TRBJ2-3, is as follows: GAGVSQSPRYKVTKRGQDVTLRCDPISSHATLYWYQQALGQGPEFLTYFNYEAQPDKSGLPSDRFSAERPEGSISTLTIQRTEQRDSAMYRCASSPERGWRRGADTQYFGPGTRLTVL.

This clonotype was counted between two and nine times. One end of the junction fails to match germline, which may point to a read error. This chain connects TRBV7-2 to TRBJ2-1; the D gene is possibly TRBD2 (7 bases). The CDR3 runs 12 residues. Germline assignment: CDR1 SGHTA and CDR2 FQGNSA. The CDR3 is CASSFPGAGEDF. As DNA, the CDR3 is TGTGCCAGCAGCTTCCCAGGGGCGGGAGAGGACTTC.

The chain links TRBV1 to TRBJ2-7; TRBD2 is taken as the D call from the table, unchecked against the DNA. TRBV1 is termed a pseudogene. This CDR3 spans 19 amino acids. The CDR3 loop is CTSSQILIVISGRGYEQYF. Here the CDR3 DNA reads TGCACCAGCAGCCAAATCCTCATTGTTATCAGCGGGAGAGGCTACGAGCAGTACTTC.

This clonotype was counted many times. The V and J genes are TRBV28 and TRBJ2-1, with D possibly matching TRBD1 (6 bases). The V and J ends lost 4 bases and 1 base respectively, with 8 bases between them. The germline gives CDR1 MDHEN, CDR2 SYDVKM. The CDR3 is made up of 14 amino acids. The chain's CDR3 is CASSWGTSYNEQFF. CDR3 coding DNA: TGTGCCAGCAGTTGGGGGACATCCTACAATGAGCAGTTCTTC.

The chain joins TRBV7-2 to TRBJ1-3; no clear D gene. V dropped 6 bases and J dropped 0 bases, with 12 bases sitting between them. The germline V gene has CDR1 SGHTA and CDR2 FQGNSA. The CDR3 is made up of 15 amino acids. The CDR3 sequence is CASRPGLSSGNTIYF. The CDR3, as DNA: TGTGCCAGCAGACCGGGGTTGAGCTCTGGAAACACCATATATTTT.

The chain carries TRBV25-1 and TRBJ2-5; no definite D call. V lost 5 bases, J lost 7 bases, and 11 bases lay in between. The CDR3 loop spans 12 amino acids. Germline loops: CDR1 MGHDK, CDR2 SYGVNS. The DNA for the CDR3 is TGTGCCAGCAGTCCTCTAGGGCGGACCCAGTACTTC. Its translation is CASSPLGRTQYF.

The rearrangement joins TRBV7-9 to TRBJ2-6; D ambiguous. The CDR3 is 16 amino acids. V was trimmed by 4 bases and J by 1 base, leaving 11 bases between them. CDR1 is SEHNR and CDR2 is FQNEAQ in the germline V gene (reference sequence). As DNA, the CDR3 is TGTGCCAGCAGCTCCCCCTTAGGGTCTGGGGCCAACGTCCTGACTTTC. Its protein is CASSSPLGSGANVLTF.

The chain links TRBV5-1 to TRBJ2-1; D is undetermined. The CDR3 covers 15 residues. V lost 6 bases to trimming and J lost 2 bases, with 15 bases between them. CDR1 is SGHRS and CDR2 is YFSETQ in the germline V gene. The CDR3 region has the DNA TGCGCCAGCACCTATAAGGTAACTACCTACAATGAGCAGTTCTTC. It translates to CASTYKVTTYNEQFF.